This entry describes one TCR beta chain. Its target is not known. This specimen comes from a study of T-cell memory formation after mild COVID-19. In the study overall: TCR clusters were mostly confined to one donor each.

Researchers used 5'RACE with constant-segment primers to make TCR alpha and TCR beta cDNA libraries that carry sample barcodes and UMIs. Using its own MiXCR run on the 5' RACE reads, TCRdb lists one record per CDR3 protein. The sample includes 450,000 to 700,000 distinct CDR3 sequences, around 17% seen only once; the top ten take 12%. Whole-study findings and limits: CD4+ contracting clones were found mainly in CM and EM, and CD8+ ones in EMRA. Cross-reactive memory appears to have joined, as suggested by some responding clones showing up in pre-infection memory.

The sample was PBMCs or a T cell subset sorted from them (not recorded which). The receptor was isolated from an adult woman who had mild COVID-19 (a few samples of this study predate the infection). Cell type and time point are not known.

CDR3 sequence: CASSSPERGSYEQYF. For the CDR3, the DNA is TGCGCCAGCAGCTCGCCTGAGCGGGGGTCCTACGAGCAGTACTTC. The gene calls are TRBV4-1 and TRBJ2-7; 8 bases are shared with TRBD2. CDR3 length: 15 residues. In germline, CDR1 is MGHRA, CDR2 YSYEKL. The V and J ends lost 5 bases and 1 base, in that order; junction bases with no gene match: 7.